This T cell receptor beta chain is from a study of T cells in Graves' hyperthyroidism and ophthalmopathy. In germline, CDR1 is DFQATT, CDR2 SNEGSKA (reference sequence). V lost 2 bases and J 0 bases, leaving 11 bases between the germline ends. CDR3 length equals 14 residues. The CDR3 regions of TCR beta were amplified from RNA transcripts. A first-round RT-PCR of the TCR CDR3 used the HTBI primer set. TCRdb called the multiplex PCR reads again in MiXCR, with one record for every CDR3 protein. The sample lists hundreds of thousands of distinct CDR3 sequences; over 15% were seen once. This clonotype was seen ten or more times.

This TCR was sampled from a woman in her fifties or sixties with Graves' ophthalmopathy. V and J are TRBV20-1 and TRBJ2-7, with D uncertain. The sample consisted of blood. As DNA, the CDR3 is TGCAGTGCTAGACCGCAGCCAAGCTCCTACGAGCAGTACTTC. This translates into CSARPQPSSYEQYF.